This T cell receptor beta chain derives from a study of graft-versus-host responses after intestinal transplantation. For the study at large: Anti-thymocyte globulin induction was given to all recipients, followed by tacrolimus and steroids for around three years. Overall study findings and caveats: GvH clones turned up in recipient marrow; some had shown up first in ileum or blood.

Some clones are missing from TCRdb's copy, which holds only in-frame ones; the method was immunoSEQ multiplex PCR. The sample records roughly 99,000 clones, approximately 86% being singletons. The V gene lost 1 base and the J gene lost 8 bases, with 10 bases spanning the gap. The CDR3 spans 14 residues. Germline assignment: CDR1 SGDLS and CDR2 YYNGEE. Concerning this clone itself: Its antigen is still unknown.

V is TRBV9 and J is TRBJ1-6; D is unclear. This specimen consisted of unstimulated CD4+ T cells sorted from spleen or lymph node cells, obtained before transplant. The clonotype originates from a human donor who was the organ donor for an intestinal transplant. The CDR3 DNA is TGTGCCAGCAGCGTAAGTGGTCTTGATTCACCCCTCCACTTT. Translating gives CASSVSGLDSPLHF. The whole variable domain, remainder taken from reference TRBV9 and TRBJ1-6, is DSGVTQTPKHLITATGQRVTLRCSPRSGDLSVYWYQQSLDQGLQFLIQYYNGEERAKGNILERFSAQQFPDLHSELNLSSLELGDSALYFCASSVSGLDSPLHFGNGTRLTVT.